Below, 9 T cell receptor beta chains from the same sample are listed, as sequenced in a study of blood T cell repertoires in COVID-19. Libraries were prepared by immunoSEQ multiplex PCR; TCRdb keeps only in-frame clonotypes and omits some of them. Among under 200,000 clones listed, roughly nine tenths were seen once. The source material was peripheral blood. The receptor source for this set is a man in his sixties with active or convalescent COVID-19.

The rearrangement links TRBV24-1 to TRBJ2-1; TRBD1 matches at 7 bases. The CDR3 totals 16 residues. The J segment lost 0 bases and the V segment lost 4 bases, leaving 5 bases of the junction unmatched. From germline, CDR1 is KGHDR and CDR2 SFDVKD. The CDR3: CATSETGVSSYNEQFF. As DNA, the CDR3 is TGTGCCACCAGTGAAACAGGGGTTAGCTCCTACAATGAGCAGTTCTTC.

This chain joins TRBV7-2 and TRBJ1-1, with TRBD1 identical over 11 bases. The V and J ends lost 6 bases and 1 base, in that order; junction bases with no gene match: 10. The CDR3 totals 17 residues. Germline V lookup: CDR1 SGHTA, CDR2 FQGNSA. The CDR3 DNA is TGTGCCAGCAGACAGGACAGGGGGCGGAATTGGAACACTGAAGCTTTCTTT. This gives the protein CASRQDRGRNWNTEAFF.

The chain has TRBV3-1 (or the pseudogene TRBV3-2) and TRBJ2-2; TRBD2 matches at 13 bases. The germline V gene encodes CDR1 LGHDT and CDR2 YNNKEL (reference sequence). J was trimmed by 6 bases and V by 3 bases; bases with no gene match: 7. The CDR3 is made up of 17 amino acids. For the CDR3, the DNA is TGTGCCAGCAGCCATACACTAGCGGGGGGGCCGGCCGGGGAGCTGTTTTTT. It specifies CASSHTLAGGPAGELFF.

The gene calls are TRBV30 and TRBJ1-6; 10 nucleotides line up with TRBD1. The CDR3 consists of 15 residues. The germline gives CDR1 GTSNPN, CDR2 SVGIG (reference sequence). After removal of 2 bases from V and 10 bases from J, the junction contained 8 bases not matched to a gene. The CDR3 sequence: CAWSTRGQGRSPLHF. Written as DNA, the CDR3 is TGTGCCTGGAGTACCCGGGGACAGGGGAGGTCACCCCTCCACTTT.

This clone was seen once. J is TRBJ1-1 and V is TRBV13; a weak D match, TRBD1 (6 bases). Germline V gene lookup returns CDR1 PRHDT and CDR2 FYEKMQ (reference sequence). Trimming stripped 3 bases from V and 1 base from J, with 9 bases between. CDR3 length equals 14 residues. As DNA, the CDR3 is TGTGCCAGCAGCTTGGACAGAACGAACACTGAAGCTTTCTTT. Translating gives CASSLDRTNTEAFF.

The V gene is TRBV4-1, the J gene TRBJ2-2; 8 positions match TRBD2. Germline CDR1 and CDR2: MGHRA and YSYEKL. V gave up 7 bases and J gave up 1 base; unmatched junction bases: 11. The CDR3 contains 17 residues. CDR3 sequence (DNA): TGCGCCAGCACTCAGACGCGACTAGCGCGGAACACCGGGGAGCTGTTTTTT. This codes for CASTQTRLARNTGELFF.

The rearrangement joins TRBV11-2 to TRBJ2-7, with 7 bases aligning to TRBD1. CDR1 is SGHAT, CDR2 FQNNGV, per germline. This CDR3 comprises 14 residues. The trim removed 3 bases at V and 6 bases at J, leaving 8 bases unmatched. The CDR3: CASSFLQGKREQYF. The CDR3 DNA reads as TGTGCCAGCAGCTTCTTACAGGGGAAGCGCGAGCAGTACTTC.

This chain uses TRBV5-8 with TRBJ1-2, with D tentatively TRBD1 (5 bases). CDR3 length: 15 amino acids. Germline CDR1 is SGHTS and CDR2 is YDEGEE. V shed 2 bases and J shed 8 bases, with 19 bases lying between them. The CDR3 sequence: CASSLNRQGTKGYTF. The CDR3 DNA is TGTGCCAGCAGCTTAAATAGGCAGGGTACGAAGGGCTACACCTTC.

J is TRBJ2-5 and V is TRBV5-1; the D gene is possibly TRBD1 (6 bases). V was shortened by 3 bases and J by 0 bases, with 12 bases between the two germline ends. Looked up from germline, CDR1 is SGHRS and CDR2 is YFSETQ. CDR3 length equals 15 residues. CDR3 coding DNA: TGCGCCAGCAGCTCCTTGACAGGAGACCAAGAGACCCAGTACTTC. Protein sequence: CASSSLTGDQETQYF.